The T cell receptor beta chain under discussion was sequenced for a study of T cell clonality in common variable immunodeficiency. Overall study findings and caveats: Compared with controls, CVID subjects had fewer shared TCRbeta clones.

This clone was picked up many times. Its antigen remains unidentified. The CDR3 end is not reached by the read, which stops 3 residues before it; the germline J gene fills it in. This CDR3 has 16 residues. V lost 4 bases to trimming and J lost 4 bases, with 19 bases between them. CDR1 is SGHDN and CDR2 is FVKESK in the germline V gene. Most patients and controls had Caucasian heritage. This table comes from immunoSEQ multiplex PCR, and its TCRdb copy is limited to in-frame clones, with some not included. The sample is made up of tens of thousands of clones, none counted only once. The TCR comes from a person aged 18 to 75 in good health. This rearrangement joins TRBV14 to TRBJ1-2; TRBD1 is a possible D gene (5 bases). The sample comprised peripheral blood mononuclear cells. The covered CDR3 bases are TGTGCCAGCAGCCGTGCCGGGGGGACGAATTTCTATGGC. Translated, it gives CASSRAGGTNFYG. The full CDR3 sequence reads CASSRAGGTNFYGYTF. Based on the CDR3 plus reference TRBV14 and TRBJ1-2, the full variable domain is EAGVTQFPSHSVIEKGQTVTLRCDPISGHDNLYWYRRVMGKEIKFLLHFVKESKQDESGMPNNRFLAERTGGTYSTLKVQPAELEDSGVYFCASSRAGGTNFYGYTFGSGTRLTVV.